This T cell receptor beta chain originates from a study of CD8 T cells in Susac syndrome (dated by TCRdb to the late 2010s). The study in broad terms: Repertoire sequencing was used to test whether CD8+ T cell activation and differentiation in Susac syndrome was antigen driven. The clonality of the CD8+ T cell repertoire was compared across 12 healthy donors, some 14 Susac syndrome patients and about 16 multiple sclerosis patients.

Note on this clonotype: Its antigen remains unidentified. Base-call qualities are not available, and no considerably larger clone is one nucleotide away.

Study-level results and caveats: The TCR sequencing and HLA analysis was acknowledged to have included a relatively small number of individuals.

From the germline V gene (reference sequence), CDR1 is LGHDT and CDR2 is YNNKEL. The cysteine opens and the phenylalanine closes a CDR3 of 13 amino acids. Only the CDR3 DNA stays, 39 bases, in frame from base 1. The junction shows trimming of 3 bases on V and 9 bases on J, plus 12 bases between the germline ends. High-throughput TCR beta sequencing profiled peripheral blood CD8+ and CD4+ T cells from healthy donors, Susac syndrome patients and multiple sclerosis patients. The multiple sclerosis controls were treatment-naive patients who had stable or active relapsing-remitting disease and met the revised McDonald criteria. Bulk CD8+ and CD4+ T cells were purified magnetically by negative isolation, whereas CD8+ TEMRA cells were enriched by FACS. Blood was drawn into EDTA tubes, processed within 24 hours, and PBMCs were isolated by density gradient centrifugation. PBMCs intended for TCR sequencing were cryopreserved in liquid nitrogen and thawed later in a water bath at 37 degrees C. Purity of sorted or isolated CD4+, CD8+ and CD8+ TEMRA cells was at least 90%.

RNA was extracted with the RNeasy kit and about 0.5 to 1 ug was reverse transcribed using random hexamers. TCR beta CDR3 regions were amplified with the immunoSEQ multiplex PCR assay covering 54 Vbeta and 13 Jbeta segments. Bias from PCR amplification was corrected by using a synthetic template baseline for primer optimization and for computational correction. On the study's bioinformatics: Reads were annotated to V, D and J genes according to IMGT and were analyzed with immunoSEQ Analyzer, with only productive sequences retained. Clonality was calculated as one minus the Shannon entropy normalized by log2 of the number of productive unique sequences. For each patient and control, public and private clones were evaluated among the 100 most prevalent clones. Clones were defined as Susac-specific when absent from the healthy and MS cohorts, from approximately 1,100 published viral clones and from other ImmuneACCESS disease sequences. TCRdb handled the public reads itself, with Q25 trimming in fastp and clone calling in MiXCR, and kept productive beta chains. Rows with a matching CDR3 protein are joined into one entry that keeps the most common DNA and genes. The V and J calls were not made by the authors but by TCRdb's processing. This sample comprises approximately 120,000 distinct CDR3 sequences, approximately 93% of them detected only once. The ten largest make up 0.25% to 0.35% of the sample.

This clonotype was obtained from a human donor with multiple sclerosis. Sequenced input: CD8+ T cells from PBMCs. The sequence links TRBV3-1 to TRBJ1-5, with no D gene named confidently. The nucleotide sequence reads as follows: TGTGCCAGCAGCCAGAAGGTCTCTGGGCCCCAGCATTTT. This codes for CASSQKVSGPQHF.